This T cell receptor beta chain was captured by sequencing in a study of long-term antiretroviral therapy in people with HIV. Findings of the study overall: Patients on ART gained diversity, which nonetheless stayed below transplant donor controls.

With regard to this clone: Its cognate antigen is unknown.

Version v3.0 of the immunoSEQ assay was performed at survey level. Method: immunoSEQ multiplex PCR; TCRdb's copy keeps in-frame clones and lacks some. Here the sample spans roughly 29,000 clones, 95% being singletons. The study used samples holding about 0.9-11 million cryopreserved PBMC before DNA extraction. The TCR sequence derives from a man aged 25-40 years with HIV. The sequencing here drew on unsorted PBMCs, taken 5.3 years after starting antiretroviral therapy.

In DNA form, the CDR3 reads TGTGCCAGCAGCTTATGGGGGACTAGCGCGAACACCGGGGAGCTGTTTTTT. This encodes CASSLWGTSANTGELFF. V and J are TRBV11-3 and TRBJ2-2; TRBD2 agrees at 10 bases. Germline CDR1 and CDR2: SGHNT and YENEEA. V dropped 2 bases and J dropped 0; count of bases not matched to a gene: 3. The CDR3 totals 17 residues.